This T cell receptor beta chain derives from a study of shared clonotypes between healthy human individuals. At deep level, the assay was performed. Splitting of each subset's genomic DNA was done evenly across several immunoSEQ plates. Profiled with immunoSEQ multiplex PCR; TCRdb holds only in-frame clones, not every one. The sample gives 950,000 to 1,100,000 clones, 75% to 80% of which show up once; roughly 0.55% is in the top ten. Germline CDR1 is SGHRS and CDR2 is YFSETQ. This CDR3 has 16 residues. After removal of 5 bases from V and 5 bases from J, the junction contained 12 bases not matched to a gene.

This rearrangement joins TRBV5-1 to TRBJ2-5, with TRBD2 matching over 10 bases. The source is a man younger than 35 in good health. Some clones in this sample may be carry-over from other donors' samples. Sample: memory CD4+ T cells from PBMCs. Subset in this sample: CD45RA-negative fraction. The CDR3 DNA reads TGCGCCAGCAGTAACCGAGGACTAGCGGCCGGGGAGACCCAGTACTTC. Translating it yields CASSNRGLAAGETQYF.